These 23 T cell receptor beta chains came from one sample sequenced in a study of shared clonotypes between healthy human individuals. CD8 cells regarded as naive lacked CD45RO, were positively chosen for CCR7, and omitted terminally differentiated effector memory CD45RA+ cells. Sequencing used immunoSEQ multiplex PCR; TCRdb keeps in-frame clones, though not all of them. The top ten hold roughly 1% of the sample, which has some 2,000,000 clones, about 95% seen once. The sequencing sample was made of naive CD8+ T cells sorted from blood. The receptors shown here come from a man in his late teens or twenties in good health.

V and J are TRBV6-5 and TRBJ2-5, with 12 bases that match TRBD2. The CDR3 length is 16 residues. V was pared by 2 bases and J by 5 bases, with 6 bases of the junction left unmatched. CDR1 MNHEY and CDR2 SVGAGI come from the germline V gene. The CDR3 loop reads CASSYLAGGPGETQYF. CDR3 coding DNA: TGTGCCAGCAGTTACCTAGCGGGAGGGCCGGGGGAGACCCAGTACTTC.

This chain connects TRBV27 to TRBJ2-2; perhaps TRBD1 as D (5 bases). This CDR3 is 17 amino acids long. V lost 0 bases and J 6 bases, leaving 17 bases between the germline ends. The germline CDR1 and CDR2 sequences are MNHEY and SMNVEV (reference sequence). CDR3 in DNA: TGTGCCAGCAGTTTATCACCAGGGATGACAATCTCCGGGGAGCTGTTTTTT. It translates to CASSLSPGMTISGELFF.

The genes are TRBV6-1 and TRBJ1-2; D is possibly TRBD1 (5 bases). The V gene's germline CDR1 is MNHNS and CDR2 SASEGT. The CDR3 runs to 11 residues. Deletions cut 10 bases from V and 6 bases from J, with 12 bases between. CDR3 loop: CATSGGDGYTF. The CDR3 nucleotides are TGTGCCACCTCGGGGGGGGATGGCTACACCTTC.

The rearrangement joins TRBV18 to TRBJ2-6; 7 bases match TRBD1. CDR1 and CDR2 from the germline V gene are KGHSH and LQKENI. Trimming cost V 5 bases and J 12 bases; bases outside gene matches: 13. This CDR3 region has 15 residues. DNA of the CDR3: TGTGCCAGCTCATACGAAGGGGGCGCTTACGGCGTCCTGACTTTC. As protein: CASSYEGGAYGVLTF.

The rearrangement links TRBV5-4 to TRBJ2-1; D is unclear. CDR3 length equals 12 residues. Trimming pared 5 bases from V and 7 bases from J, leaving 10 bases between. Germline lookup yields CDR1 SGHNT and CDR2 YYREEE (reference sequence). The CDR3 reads CASSYTTNEQFF. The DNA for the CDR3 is TGTGCCAGCAGTTACACGACGAATGAGCAGTTCTTC. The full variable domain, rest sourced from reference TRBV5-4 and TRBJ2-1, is ETGVTQSPTHLIKTRGQQVTLRCSSQSGHNTVSWYQQALGQGPQFIFQYYREEENGRGNFPPRFSGLQFPNYSSELNVNALELDDSALYLCASSYTTNEQFFGPGTRLTVL.

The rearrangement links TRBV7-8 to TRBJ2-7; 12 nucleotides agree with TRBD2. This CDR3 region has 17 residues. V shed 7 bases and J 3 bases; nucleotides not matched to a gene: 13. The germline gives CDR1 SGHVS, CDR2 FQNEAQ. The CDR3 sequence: CASNNLAGGPDSYEQYF. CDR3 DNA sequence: TGTGCCAGCAACAACCTAGCGGGGGGGCCGGACAGCTACGAGCAGTACTTC.

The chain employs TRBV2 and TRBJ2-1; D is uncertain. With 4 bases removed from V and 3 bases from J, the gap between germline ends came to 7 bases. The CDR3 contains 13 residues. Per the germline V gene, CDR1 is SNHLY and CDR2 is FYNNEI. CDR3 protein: CASSGGGYNEQFF. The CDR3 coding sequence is TGTGCCAGCAGTGGAGGCGGCTACAATGAGCAGTTCTTC. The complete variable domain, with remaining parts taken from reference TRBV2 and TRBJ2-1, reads EPEVTQTPSHQVTQMGQEVILRCVPISNHLYFYWYRQILGQKVEFLVSFYNNEISEKSEIFDDQFSVERPDGSNFTLKIRSTKLEDSAMYFCASSGGGYNEQFFGPGTRLTVL.

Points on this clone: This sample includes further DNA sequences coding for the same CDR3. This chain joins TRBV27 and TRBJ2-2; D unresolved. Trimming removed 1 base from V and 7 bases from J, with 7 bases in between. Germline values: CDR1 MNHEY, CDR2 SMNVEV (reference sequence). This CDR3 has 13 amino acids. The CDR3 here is CASSLLGGGELFF. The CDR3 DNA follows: TGTGCCAGCAGTTTATTGGGTGGCGGGGAGCTGTTTTTT.

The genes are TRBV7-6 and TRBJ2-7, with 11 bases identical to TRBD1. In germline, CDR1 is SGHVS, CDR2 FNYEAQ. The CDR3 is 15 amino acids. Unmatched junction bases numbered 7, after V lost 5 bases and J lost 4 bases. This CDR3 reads CASSPGQGASYEQYF. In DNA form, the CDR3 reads TGTGCCAGCAGCCCAGGACAGGGGGCATCTTACGAGCAGTACTTC.

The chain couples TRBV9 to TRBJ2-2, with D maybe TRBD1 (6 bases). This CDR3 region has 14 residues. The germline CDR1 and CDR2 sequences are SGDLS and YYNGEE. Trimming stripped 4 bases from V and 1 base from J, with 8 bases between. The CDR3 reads CASSLGQNTGELFF. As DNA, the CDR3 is TGTGCCAGCAGCCTGGGACAGAACACCGGGGAGCTGTTTTTT.

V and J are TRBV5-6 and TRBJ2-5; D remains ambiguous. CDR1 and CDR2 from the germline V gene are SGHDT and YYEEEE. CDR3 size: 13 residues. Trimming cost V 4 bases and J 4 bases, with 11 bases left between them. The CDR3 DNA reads TGTGCCAGCAGCCAGGATGAGGCAGAGACCCAGTACTTC. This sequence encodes CASSQDEAETQYF.

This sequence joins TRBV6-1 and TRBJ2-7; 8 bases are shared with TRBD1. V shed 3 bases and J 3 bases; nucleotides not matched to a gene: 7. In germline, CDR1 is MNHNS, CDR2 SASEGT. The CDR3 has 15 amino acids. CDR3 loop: CASSEGQAAFYEQYF. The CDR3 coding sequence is TGTGCCAGCAGTGAGGGACAGGCGGCCTTCTACGAGCAGTACTTC.

The CDR3 bases are TGTGCCAGCAGTGATGAGGGCTTATCGAATGAGCAGTTCTTC. Protein sequence: CASSDEGLSNEQFF. V is TRBV2 and J is TRBJ2-1, with D possibly being TRBD2 (5 bases). Trimming removed 3 bases from V and 7 bases from J, with 13 bases in between. This CDR3 has 14 amino acids. CDR1 and CDR2 from the germline V gene are SNHLY and FYNNEI. The whole variable domain, filled in from reference TRBV2 and TRBJ2-1, reads EPEVTQTPSHQVTQMGQEVILRCVPISNHLYFYWYRQILGQKVEFLVSFYNNEISEKSEIFDDQFSVERPDGSNFTLKIRSTKLEDSAMYFCASSDEGLSNEQFFGPGTRLTVL.

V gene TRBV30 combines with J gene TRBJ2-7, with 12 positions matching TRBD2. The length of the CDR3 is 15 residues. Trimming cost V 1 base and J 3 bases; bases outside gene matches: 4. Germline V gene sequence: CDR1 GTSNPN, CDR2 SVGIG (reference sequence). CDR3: CAWSGLAGGFYEQYF. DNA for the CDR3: TGTGCCTGGAGTGGGCTAGCGGGAGGGTTCTACGAGCAGTACTTC.

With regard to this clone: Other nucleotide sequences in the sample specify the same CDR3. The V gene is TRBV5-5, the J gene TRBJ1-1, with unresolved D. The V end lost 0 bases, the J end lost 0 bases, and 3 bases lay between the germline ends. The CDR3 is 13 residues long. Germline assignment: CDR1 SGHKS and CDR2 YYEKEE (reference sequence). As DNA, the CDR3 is TGTGCCAGCAGCTTGGGAATGAACACTGAAGCTTTCTTT. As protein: CASSLGMNTEAFF.

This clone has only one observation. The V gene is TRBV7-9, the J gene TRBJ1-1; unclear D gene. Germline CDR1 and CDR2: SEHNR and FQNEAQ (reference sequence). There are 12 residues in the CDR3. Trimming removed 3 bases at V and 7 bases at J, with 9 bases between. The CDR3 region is CASSFRRDEAFF. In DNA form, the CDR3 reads TGTGCCAGCAGCTTTCGGAGGGATGAAGCTTTCTTT.

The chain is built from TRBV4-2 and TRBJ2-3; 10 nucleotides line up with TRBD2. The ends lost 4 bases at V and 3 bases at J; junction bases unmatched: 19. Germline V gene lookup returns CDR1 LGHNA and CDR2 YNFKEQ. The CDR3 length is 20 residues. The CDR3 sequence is CASSLLSGSSGRYETDTQYF. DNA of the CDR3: TGTGCCAGCAGCCTACTAAGCGGCTCTAGCGGGAGATACGAGACAGATACGCAGTATTTT.

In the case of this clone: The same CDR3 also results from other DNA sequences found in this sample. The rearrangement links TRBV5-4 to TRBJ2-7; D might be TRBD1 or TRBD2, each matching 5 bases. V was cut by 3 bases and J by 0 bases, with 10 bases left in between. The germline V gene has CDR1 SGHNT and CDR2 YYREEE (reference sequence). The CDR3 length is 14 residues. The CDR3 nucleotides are TGTGCCAGCAGCTCCCGGGACGGCTCCTACGAGCAGTACTTC. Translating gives CASSSRDGSYEQYF.

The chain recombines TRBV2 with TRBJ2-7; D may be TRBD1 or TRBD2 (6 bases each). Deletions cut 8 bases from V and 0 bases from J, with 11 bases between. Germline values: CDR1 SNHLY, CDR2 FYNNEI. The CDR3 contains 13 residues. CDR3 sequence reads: CASGGGSSYEQYF. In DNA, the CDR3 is TGTGCCAGCGGAGGGGGAAGCTCCTACGAGCAGTACTTC. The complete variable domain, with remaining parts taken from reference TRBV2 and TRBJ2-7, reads EPEVTQTPSHQVTQMGQEVILRCVPISNHLYFYWYRQILGQKVEFLVSFYNNEISEKSEIFDDQFSVERPDGSNFTLKIRSTKLEDSAMYFCASGGGSSYEQYFGPGTRLTVT.

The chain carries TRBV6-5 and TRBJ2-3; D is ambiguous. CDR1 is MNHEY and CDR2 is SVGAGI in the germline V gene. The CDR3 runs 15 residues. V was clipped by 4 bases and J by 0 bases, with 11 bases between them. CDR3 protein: CASSSKDGSTDTQYF. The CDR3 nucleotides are TGTGCCAGCAGTTCAAAGGACGGAAGCACAGATACGCAGTATTTT.

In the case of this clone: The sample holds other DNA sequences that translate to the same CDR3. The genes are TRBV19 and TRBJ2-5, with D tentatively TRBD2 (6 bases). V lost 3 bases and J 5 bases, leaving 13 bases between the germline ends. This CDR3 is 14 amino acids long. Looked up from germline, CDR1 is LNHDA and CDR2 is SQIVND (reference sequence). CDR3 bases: TGTGCCAGTAGTATTGTGGGAGGCTCGGAGACCCAGTACTTC. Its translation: CASSIVGGSETQYF.

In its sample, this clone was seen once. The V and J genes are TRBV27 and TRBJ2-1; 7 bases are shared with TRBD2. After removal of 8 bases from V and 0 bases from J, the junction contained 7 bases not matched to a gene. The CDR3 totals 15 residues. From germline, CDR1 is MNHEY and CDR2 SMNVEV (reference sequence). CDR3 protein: CASARLAPSYNEQFF. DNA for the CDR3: TGTGCCAGCGCCCGACTAGCCCCCTCCTACAATGAGCAGTTCTTC.

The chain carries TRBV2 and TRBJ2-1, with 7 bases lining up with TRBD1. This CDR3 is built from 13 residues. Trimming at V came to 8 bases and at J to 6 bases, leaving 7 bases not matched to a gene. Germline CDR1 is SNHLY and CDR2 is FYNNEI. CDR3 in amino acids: CASGQGEGNEQFF. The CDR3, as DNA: TGTGCCAGCGGGCAGGGGGAAGGCAATGAGCAGTTCTTC.